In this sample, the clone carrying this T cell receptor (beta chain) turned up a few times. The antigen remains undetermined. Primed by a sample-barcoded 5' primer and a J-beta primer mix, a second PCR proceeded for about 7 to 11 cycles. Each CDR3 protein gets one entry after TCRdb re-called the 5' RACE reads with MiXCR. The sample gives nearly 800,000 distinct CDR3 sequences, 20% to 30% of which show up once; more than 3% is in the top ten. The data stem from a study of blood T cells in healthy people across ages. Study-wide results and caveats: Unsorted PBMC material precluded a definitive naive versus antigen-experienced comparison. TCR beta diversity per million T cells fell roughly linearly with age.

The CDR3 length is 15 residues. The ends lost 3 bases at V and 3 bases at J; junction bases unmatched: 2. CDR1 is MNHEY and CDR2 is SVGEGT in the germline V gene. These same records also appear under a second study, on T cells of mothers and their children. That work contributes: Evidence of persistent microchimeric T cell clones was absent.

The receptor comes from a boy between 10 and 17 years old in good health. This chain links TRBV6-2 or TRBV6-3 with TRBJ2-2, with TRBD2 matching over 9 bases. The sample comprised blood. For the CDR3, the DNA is TGTGCCAGCAGTTATGCGGGGGGGGACACCGGGGAGCTGTTTTTT. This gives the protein CASSYAGGDTGELFF.